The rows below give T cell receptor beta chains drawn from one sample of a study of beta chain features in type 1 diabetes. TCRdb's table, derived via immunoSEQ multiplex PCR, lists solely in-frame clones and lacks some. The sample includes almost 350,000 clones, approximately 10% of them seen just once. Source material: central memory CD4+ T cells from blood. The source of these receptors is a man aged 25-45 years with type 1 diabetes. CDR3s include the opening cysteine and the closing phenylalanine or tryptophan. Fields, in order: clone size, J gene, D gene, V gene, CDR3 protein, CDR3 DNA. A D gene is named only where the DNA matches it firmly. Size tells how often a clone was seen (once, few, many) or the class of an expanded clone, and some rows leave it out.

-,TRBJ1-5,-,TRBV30,CAWSHGRGNQPQHF,TGTGCCTGGAGTCACGGCCGGGGCAATCAGCCCCAGCATTTT
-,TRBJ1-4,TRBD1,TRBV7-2,CASSLDRDRSLFF,TGTGCCAGCAGCTTAGATAGGGACAGGTCTCTGTTTTTT
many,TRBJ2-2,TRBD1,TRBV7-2,CASSLGGQGATGELFF,TGTGCCAGCAGCTTAGGGGGACAGGGTGCAACCGGGGAGCTGTTTTTT
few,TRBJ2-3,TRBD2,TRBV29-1,CSVAMASGVGDTQYF,TGCAGCGTTGCGATGGCTAGCGGGGTGGGGGATACGCAGTATTTT
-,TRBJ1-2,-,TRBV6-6,CASSGARQNYGYTF,TGTGCCAGCAGTGGGGCAAGACAGAACTATGGCTACACCTTC
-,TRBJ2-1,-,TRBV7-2,CASSLGYNEQFF,TGTGCCAGCAGCTTAGGGTACAATGAGCAGTTCTTC
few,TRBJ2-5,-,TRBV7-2,CASSLAAGKETQYF,TGTGCCAGCAGCTTAGCGGCAGGGAAAGAGACCCAGTACTTC
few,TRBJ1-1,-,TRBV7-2,CASTHGGVTEAFF,TGTGCCAGCACCCACGGAGGGGTGACTGAAGCTTTCTTT
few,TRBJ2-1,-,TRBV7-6,CASSLVRGPNEQFF,TGTGCCAGCAGCTTAGTTCGGGGGCCAAATGAGCAGTTCTTC
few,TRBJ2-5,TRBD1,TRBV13,CASTSDRAAETQYF,TGTGCCAGCACCTCTGACAGGGCAGCAGAGACCCAGTACTTC
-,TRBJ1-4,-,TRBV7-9,CASSLGAGITQSPNEKLFF,TGTGCCAGCAGCTTAGGGGCAGGGATCACCCAGTCCCCCAATGAAAAACTGTTTTTT
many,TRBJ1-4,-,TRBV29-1,CSVEDQKLGLFF,TGCAGCGTTGAAGATCAGAAATTAGGACTGTTTTTT
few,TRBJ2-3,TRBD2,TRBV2,CASRVAGGDTQYF,TGTGCCAGCAGGGTAGCGGGGGGCGATACGCAGTATTTT
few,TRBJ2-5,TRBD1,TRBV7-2,CASRQGSEETQYF,TGTGCCAGCAGACAGGGGAGCGAAGAGACCCAGTACTTC
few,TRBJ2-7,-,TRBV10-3,CAISESHERSYEQYF,TGTGCCATCAGTGAATCCCATGAGCGATCCTACGAGCAGTACTTC
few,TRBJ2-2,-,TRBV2,CASSEVGVMTGELFF,TGTGCCAGCAGTGAAGTGGGGGTTATGACCGGGGAGCTGTTTTTT
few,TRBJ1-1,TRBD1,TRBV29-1,CSVRQGNGNTEAFF,TGCAGCGTTCGACAGGGAAATGGGAACACTGAAGCTTTCTTT
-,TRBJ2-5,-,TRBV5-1,CASSLDHETQYF,TGCGCCAGCAGCTTGGATCACGAGACCCAGTACTTC
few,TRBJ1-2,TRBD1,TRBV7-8,CASSGTGNGGYTF,TGTGCCAGCAGCGGGACAGGGAACGGTGGCTACACCTTC
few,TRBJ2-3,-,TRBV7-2,CASSRSTPPQYF,TGTGCCAGCAGCCGAAGTACCCCTCCGCAGTATTTT
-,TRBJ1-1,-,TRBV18,CASSPAENTEAFF,TGTGCCAGCTCACCGGCCGAGAACACTGAAGCTTTCTTT
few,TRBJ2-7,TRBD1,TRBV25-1,CASSGTGNDEQYF,TGTGCCAGCAGCGGGACAGGGAACGACGAGCAGTACTTC
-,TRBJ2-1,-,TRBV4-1,CASSQDWGNNEQFF,TGCGCCAGCAGCCAAGATTGGGGTAACAATGAGCAGTTCTTC
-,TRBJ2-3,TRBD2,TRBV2,CASSRGRGTDTQYF,TGTGCCAGCAGTCGGGGGAGGGGCACAGATACGCAGTATTTT
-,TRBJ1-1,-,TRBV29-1,CSVERPELHTEAFF,TGCAGCGTTGAGCGCCCCGAATTACACACTGAAGCTTTCTTT
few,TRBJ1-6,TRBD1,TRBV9,CASSQKQGGNSPLHF,TGTGCCAGCAGCCAAAAGCAGGGGGGTAATTCACCCCTCCACTTT
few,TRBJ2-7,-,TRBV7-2,CASSFDSAYEQYF,TGTGCCAGCAGCTTTGACAGCGCCTACGAGCAGTACTTC
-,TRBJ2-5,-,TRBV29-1,CSAGSGGAGETQYF,TGCAGCGCAGGGAGCGGCGGGGCTGGAGAGACCCAGTACTTC
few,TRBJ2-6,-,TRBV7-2,CASRVSGANVLTF,TGTGCCAGTAGGGTGTCTGGGGCCAACGTCCTGACTTTC
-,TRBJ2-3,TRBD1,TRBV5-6,CASSPDRGTRDTQYF,TGTGCCAGCAGCCCGGACAGGGGGACTAGAGATACGCAGTATTTT
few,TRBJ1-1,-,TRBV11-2,CASSLGNLNTEAFF,TGTGCCAGCAGCTTAGGAAACCTGAACACTGAAGCTTTCTTT
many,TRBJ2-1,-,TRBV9,CASSQGGSSYNEQFF,TGTGCCAGCAGCCAGGGCGGAAGCTCCTACAATGAGCAGTTCTTC
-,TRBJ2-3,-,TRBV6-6,CASSLNSGTDTQYF,TGTGCCAGCAGTCTTAATTCGGGGACAGATACGCAGTATTTT
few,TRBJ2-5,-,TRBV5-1,CASSLTAPRETQYF,TGCGCCAGCAGCCTGACAGCACCTCGGGAGACCCAGTACTTC
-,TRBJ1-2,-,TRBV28,CASSSLGSSGYTF,TGTGCCAGCAGTTCGCTCGGGAGTAGTGGCTACACCTTC
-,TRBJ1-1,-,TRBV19,CASSGDAFF,TGTGCCAGTAGTGGGGACGCTTTCTTT
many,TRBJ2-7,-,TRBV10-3,CAISDGSYEQYF,TGTGCCATCAGTGACGGCTCCTACGAGCAGTACTTC
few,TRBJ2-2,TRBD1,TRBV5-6,CASSLEGYGQGATGELFF,TGTGCCAGCAGCTTGGAAGGTTACGGACAGGGCGCCACCGGGGAGCTGTTTTTT
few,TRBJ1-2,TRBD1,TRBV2,CAIIQGVTINNYGYTF,TGTGCCATCATACAGGGGGTAACGATAAATAACTATGGCTACACCTTC
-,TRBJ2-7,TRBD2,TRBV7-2,CASSLSGDPTYEQYF,TGTGCCAGCAGCCTTAGCGGGGACCCTACCTACGAGCAGTACTTC
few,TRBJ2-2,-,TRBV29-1,CSVDSGFGTGELFF,TGCAGCGTTGACTCTGGGTTCGGAACCGGGGAGCTGTTTTTT
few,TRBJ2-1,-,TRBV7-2,CASSLVIRAAPVIEQFF,TGTGCCAGCAGCTTAGTAATCAGGGCCGCGCCCGTAATAGAGCAGTTCTTC
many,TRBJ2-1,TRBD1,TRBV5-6,CASSWDRGSNEQFF,TGTGCCAGCAGCTGGGACAGGGGATCCAATGAGCAGTTCTTC
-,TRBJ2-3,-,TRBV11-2,CASSLDGGTQYF,TGTGCCAGCAGCTTAGATGGGGGTACGCAGTATTTT
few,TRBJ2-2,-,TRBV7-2,CASSAASGNTGELFF,TGTGCCAGCAGCGCCGCAAGCGGGAACACCGGGGAGCTGTTTTTT
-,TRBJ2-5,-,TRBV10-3,CAISDGRESTETQYF,TGTGCCATCAGTGACGGTAGGGAAAGTACGGAGACCCAGTACTTC
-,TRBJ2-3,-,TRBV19,CASSAPNSPISTDTQYF,TGTGCCAGTAGTGCACCGAACAGTCCCATTAGCACAGATACGCAGTATTTT
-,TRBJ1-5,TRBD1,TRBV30,CAWSVGTVSYSNQPQHF,TGTGCCTGGAGTGTAGGGACAGTAAGTTATAGCAATCAGCCCCAGCATTTT
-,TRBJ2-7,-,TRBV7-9,CASSTGPAHEQYF,TGTGCCAGCAGCACGGGACCGGCCCACGAGCAGTACTTC